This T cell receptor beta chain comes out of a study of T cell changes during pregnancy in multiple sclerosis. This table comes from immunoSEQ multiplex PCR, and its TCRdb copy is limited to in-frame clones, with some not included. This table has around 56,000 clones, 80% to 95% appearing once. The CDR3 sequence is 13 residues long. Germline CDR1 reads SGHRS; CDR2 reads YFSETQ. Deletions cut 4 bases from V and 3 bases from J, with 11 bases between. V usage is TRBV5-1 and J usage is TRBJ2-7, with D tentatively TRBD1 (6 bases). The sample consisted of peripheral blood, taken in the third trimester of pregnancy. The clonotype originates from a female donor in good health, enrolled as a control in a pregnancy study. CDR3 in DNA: TGCGCCAGCAGCAAATACAGGGACTACGAGCAGTACTTC. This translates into CASSKYRDYEQYF.